These 11 T cell receptor beta chains share one sample of origin, sequenced in a study of CD8+ T cells in alopecia areata (dated by TCRdb to the late 2010s). Receptor amplification or capture employed the immunoSEQ multiplex PCR assay. For TCR sequencing, RNA was extracted from every sample and reverse transcribed into cDNA to serve as template. Here the immuneACCESS table is served through TCRdb, limited to in-frame sequences with V and J called. Missing clones are a known gap in these copies; in checked studies unresolved V genes cover under half, and the rest lacks a known reason. The sample profile shows approximately 210,000 clones; around three fifths of them were found once. The ten biggest clones cover more than 3.5% of the sample. According to the study, the label for this sample's time point signals: roughly 27 days on oral tofacitinib. Taken with the paper, the label for treatment or condition translates to: oral pan-JAK inhibitor, 5-10 mg twice daily.

The sequenced sample was CD4+ T cells sorted from blood, obtained at week 4, from a patient treated with tofacitinib. The receptors here all came from a human donor with alopecia areata.

This clone has ten or more counts. The chain is built from TRBV25-1 and TRBJ2-5, with 8 nucleotides matching TRBD1. The CDR3 covers 15 residues. The V gene end was trimmed by 6 bases and the J gene end by 2 bases; junction bases not matched to a gene: 8. Germline lookup yields CDR1 MGHDK and CDR2 SYGVNS. In nucleotides, the CDR3 is TGTGCCAGCAGCGCCGACAGGGGCATTCAAGAGACCCAGTACTTC. Protein: CASSADRGIQETQYF.

The chain uses TRBV7-2 and TRBJ2-5; D call uncertain. This CDR3 has 12 amino acids. Per germline, CDR1 SGHTA and CDR2 FQGNSA. V lost 5 bases, J lost 0 bases, and 4 bases lay in between. DNA for the CDR3: TGTGCCAGCAGCCGCAACCAAGAGACCCAGTACTTC. This translates into CASSRNQETQYF.

This clone has only a few counts. This chain links TRBV29-1 with TRBJ2-3; D might be TRBD2 (6 bases). This CDR3 spans 12 amino acids. V was shortened by 8 bases and J by 4 bases, with 13 bases between the two germline ends. CDR1 is SQVTM and CDR2 is ANQGSEA in the germline V gene. In DNA, the CDR3 is TGCAGCTCGACTAGACAATCAGATACGCAGTATTTT. Its translation: CSSTRQSDTQYF.

This chain connects TRBV2 to TRBJ1-2, with D uncertain. Germline CDR1 and CDR2: SNHLY and FYNNEI. This CDR3 is built from 16 residues. V lost 2 bases to trimming and J lost 7 bases, with 20 bases between them. This CDR3 is CASSEIMGVIGGGYTF. DNA for the CDR3: TGTGCCAGCAGTGAAATCATGGGTGTAATAGGAGGTGGCTACACCTTC.

The chain has TRBV20-1 and TRBJ1-1; maybe TRBD1 (5 bases). Per germline, CDR1 DFQATT and CDR2 SNEGSKA (reference sequence). Trimming pared 3 bases from V and 8 bases from J, leaving 10 bases between. This CDR3 has 11 residues. The CDR3 DNA is TGCAGTGCTAGTTGGACACCAGAAGCTTTCTTT. Its translation is CSASWTPEAFF.

The V call is TRBV4-2, the J call TRBJ1-2; 9 nucleotides align to TRBD1. J gave up 4 bases and V 4 bases, and 7 bases lay outside the gene matches. Germline CDR1 is LGHNA and CDR2 is YNFKEQ. The CDR3 runs to 15 residues. The CDR3: CASSPGQGKGYGYTF. CDR3 nucleotides: TGTGCCAGCAGCCCAGGACAGGGGAAGGGCTATGGCTACACCTTC.

This clone was counted a few times. V and J are TRBV7-9 and TRBJ2-2; 8 nucleotides align to TRBD2. The CDR3 has 17 residues. Germline V gene sequence: CDR1 SEHNR, CDR2 FQNEAQ (reference sequence). V dropped 7 bases and J dropped 4; count of bases not matched to a gene: 14. The CDR3 sequence: CASITSGRGVPTGELFF. CDR3 DNA: TGTGCCAGCATCACCTCGGGGCGGGGGGTACCCACCGGGGAGCTGTTTTTT.

This clone was detected a few times. The rearrangement uses TRBV2 and TRBJ1-2; 9 positions match TRBD1. The CDR3 is 13 amino acids. Germline V gives CDR1 SNHLY, CDR2 FYNNEI. V lost 7 bases, J lost 8 bases, and 8 bases stayed unmatched. For the CDR3, the DNA is TGTGCCAGCACTGTAGGACAGGGGAGCGGCTACACCTTC. Its translation: CASTVGQGSGYTF.

J is TRBJ1-2 and V is TRBV29-1; no reliable D call. The CDR3 is 11 amino acids. V was cut by 3 bases and J by 8 bases, with 10 bases left in between. Germline CDR1 is SQVTM and CDR2 is ANQGSEA. The CDR3 region is CSVEGLRGYTF. The CDR3 DNA follows: TGCAGCGTTGAGGGTTTGAGGGGCTACACCTTC.

V usage is TRBV30 and J usage is TRBJ1-6; 8 nucleotides agree with TRBD1. Germline lookup yields CDR1 GTSNPN and CDR2 SVGIG (reference sequence). The V gene end was trimmed by 7 bases and the J gene end by 8 bases; junction bases not matched to a gene: 19. This CDR3 has 17 residues. CDR3 sequence reads: CASYPPRTGFSDSPLHF. For the CDR3, the DNA is TGTGCCTCCTACCCCCCTCGGACAGGGTTTTCGGATTCACCCCTCCACTTT. The variable domain in full, with the rest retrieved from reference TRBV30 and TRBJ1-6, is SQTIHQWPATLVQPVGSPLSLECTVEGTSNPNLYWYRQAAGRGLQLLFYSVGIGQISSEVPQNLSASRPQDRQFILSSKKLLLSDSGFYLCASYPPRTGFSDSPLHFGNGTRLTVT.

The chain has TRBV6-5 and TRBJ1-1, with D maybe TRBD1 (6 bases). Trimming shortened V by 0 bases and J by 4 bases, and 12 bases separated the two germline ends. Per the germline V gene, CDR1 is MNHEY and CDR2 is SVGAGI. The CDR3 contains 15 residues. As DNA, the CDR3 is TGTGCCAGCAGTTACTCGGGGTCGGACAGCACTGAAGCTTTCTTT. Translating gives CASSYSGSDSTEAFF.